In this sample, the clone carrying this TCR beta chain turned up many times. Amplification of TCR beta CDR3 regions was performed using RNA transcripts as template. Primed by the HTBI set, a first-round RT-PCR was run on the TCR CDR3. TCRdb used MiXCR to reprocess the multiplex PCR reads, holding one entry per CDR3 protein. The sample lists around 500,000 distinct CDR3 sequences, 15% to 20% seen once, with about 29% in the top ten. The CDR3 runs 14 residues. CDR1 is SGHTA, CDR2 FQGTGA, per germline. Trimming cost V 3 bases and J 4 bases; bases outside gene matches: 1. This entry is derived from a study of T cells in Graves' hyperthyroidism and ophthalmopathy. Ophthalmopathy patients had moderate-to-severe active disease, CAS ≥3, NOSPECS ≥4, and disease duration under 3 months. Clinical symptoms, serum thyroxine and TRAb, thyroid ultrasound and orbital computed tomography together formed the diagnostic basis. Each 10 ml fresh peripheral blood draw supplied the PBMCs.

The sample comprised blood. This chain links TRBV7-3 with TRBJ2-3; 10 bases are shared with TRBD1. The receptor comes from a woman in her 30s with Graves' ophthalmopathy. Here the CDR3 reads CASSFDRGPDTQYF. The CDR3 nucleotides read TGTGCCAGCAGCTTCGACAGGGGGCCAGATACGCAGTATTTT.